What follows are 19 T cell receptor beta chains derived from one specimen sequenced in a study of CD8+ T cells in alopecia areata. As for treatment: oral pan-JAK inhibitor, 5-10 mg twice daily. cDNA prepared by RNA extraction and subsequent reverse transcription served as the template for sequencing. Data came from immunoSEQ multiplex PCR; TCRdb stores just in-frame clones and leaves some out. The table includes about 160,000 clones, roughly 60% detected once. The input for sequencing was CD4+ T cells sorted from blood, taken at week 24, from a patient treated with tofacitinib. Receptors were obtained from a human donor with alopecia areata.

The genes are TRBV6-1 and TRBJ1-2; D is uncertain. The CDR3 extends over 16 amino acids. Germline V lookup: CDR1 MNHNS, CDR2 SASEGT. The V and J ends lost 0 bases and 5 bases respectively, with 16 bases between them. DNA of the CDR3: TGTGCCAGCAGTGAAGCGGATACCCTCCCGCCATATGGCTACACCTTC. Amino acids: CASSEADTLPPYGYTF.

The chain has TRBV6-1 and TRBJ2-2; D gene uncertain. Per the germline V gene, CDR1 is MNHNS and CDR2 is SASEGT. The CDR3 extends over 14 amino acids. The V end lost 1 base, the J end lost 3 bases, and 6 bases lay between the germline ends. CDR3 protein: CASSEVGYTGELFF. In DNA, the CDR3 is TGTGCCAGCAGTGAAGTAGGGTACACCGGGGAGCTGTTTTTT.

V usage is TRBV7-9 and J usage is TRBJ2-3; D perhaps matches TRBD1 (5 bases). The germline V and J ends were trimmed by 3 bases and 1 base, with 8 bases remaining between them. Germline CDR1 SEHNR, CDR2 FQNEAQ (reference sequence). This CDR3 has 14 residues. CDR3 sequence (DNA): TGTGCCAGCAGCTTCCAAGGGGGCACAGATACGCAGTATTTT. This translates into CASSFQGGTDTQYF. Variable domain in full (rest from reference TRBV7-9 and TRBJ2-3): DTGVSQNPRHKITKRGQNVTFRCDPISEHNRLYWYRQTLGQGPEFLTYFQNEAQLEKSRLLSDRFSAERPKGSFSTLEIQRTEQGDSAMYLCASSFQGGTDTQYFGPGTRLTVL.

The chain is built from TRBV29-1 and TRBJ2-7; unclear D gene. CDR3 length: 11 amino acids. Trimming took 3 bases from V and 6 from J, leaving 9 bases between them. The germline CDR1 and CDR2 sequences are SQVTM and ANQGSEA. CDR3 sequence reads: CSVETGGEQYF. CDR3 sequence (DNA): TGCAGCGTTGAGACGGGTGGCGAGCAGTACTTC.

This sequence joins TRBV30 and TRBJ2-6; TRBD2 matches at 7 bases. J lost 3 bases, V lost 1 base, and 9 bases had no gene match. CDR1 is GTSNPN, CDR2 SVGIG, per germline (reference sequence). The CDR3 totals 17 residues. CDR3 nucleotide sequence: TGTGCCTGGAGTGGCTGGCGGGGGAATAATGGGGCCAACGTCCTGACTTTC. It is translated as CAWSGWRGNNGANVLTF.

This clone showed up just once. This chain links TRBV29-1 with TRBJ1-1; no firm D call. This CDR3 is built from 16 residues. V gave up 2 bases and J gave up 0 bases, with 16 bases separating them. Germline CDR1 SQVTM, CDR2 ANQGSEA. CDR3 DNA sequence: TGCAGCGTTGAATACCTTAAAACTGACATGAACACTGAAGCTTTCTTT. It codes for CSVEYLKTDMNTEAFF.

The chain links TRBV30 to TRBJ2-1; no reliable D call. V lost 5 bases to trimming and J lost 6 bases, with 14 bases between them. The CDR3 has 13 residues. Per the germline V gene, CDR1 is GTSNPN and CDR2 is SVGIG (reference sequence). In DNA, the CDR3 is TGTGCCTGGCGGCACGCGGCCGCCAATGAGCAGTTCTTC. This codes for CAWRHAAANEQFF.

The rearrangement uses TRBV30 and TRBJ1-5; D not resolved. Looked up from germline, CDR1 is GTSNPN and CDR2 is SVGIG (reference sequence). This CDR3 contains 14 residues. V lost 0 bases and J lost 5, with 11 bases in between. CDR3: CAWSVAGSDQPQHF. Written as DNA, the CDR3 is TGTGCCTGGAGTGTGGCGGGGAGCGATCAGCCCCAGCATTTT.

The chain's CDR3 is CASSPGSGNQPQHF. The CDR3, as DNA: TGTGCCAGCTCACCAGGGTCGGGCAATCAGCCCCAGCATTTT. This sequence joins TRBV18 and TRBJ1-5; D unclear. From germline, CDR1 is KGHSH and CDR2 LQKENI. The CDR3 consists of 14 residues. With 2 bases removed from V and 2 bases from J, the gap between germline ends came to 7 bases.

The rearrangement uses TRBV29-1 and TRBJ2-7; a possible D gene is TRBD2 (5 bases). The CDR3 extends over 13 amino acids. In germline, CDR1 is SQVTM, CDR2 ANQGSEA. The V end lost 4 bases, the J end lost 6 bases, and 16 bases lay between the germline ends. The CDR3 region is CSVGGLARSEQYF. CDR3 sequence (DNA): TGCAGCGTTGGTGGGCTAGCAAGGAGCGAGCAGTACTTC.

The V and J genes are TRBV7-2 and TRBJ2-7; D possibly uses TRBD1 or TRBD2 (5 bases each). The CDR3 extends over 15 amino acids. Between the trimmed V and J ends, which lost 9 bases and 4 bases, there was a span of 22 bases. Germline CDR1 is SGHTA and CDR2 is FQGNSA. The CDR3 DNA sequence: TGTGCCAGTAACAGAAGGTCAGGGACCCTATACGAGCAGTACTTC. It codes for CASNRRSGTLYEQYF. Complete variable domain (other parts from reference TRBV7-2 and TRBJ2-7): GAGVSQSPSNKVTEKGKDVELRCDPISGHTALYWYRQSLGQGLEFLIYFQGNSAPDKSGLPSDRFSAERTGGSVSTLTIQRTQQEDSAVYLCASNRRSGTLYEQYFGPGTRLTVT.

The chain has TRBV10-3 and TRBJ1-1, with unresolved D. The CDR3 runs to 13 residues. The V gene lost 2 bases and the J gene lost 2 bases, with 6 bases spanning the gap. Germline V gene sequence: CDR1 ENHRY, CDR2 SYGVKD. In DNA form, the CDR3 reads TGTGCCATCAGTGAGACAAGAAACACTGAAGCTTTCTTT. Its protein is CAISETRNTEAFF.

In regard to this clone: The sample carries other DNA sequences with the same CDR3. The J gene is TRBJ2-3, the V gene TRBV29-1; D unresolved. This CDR3 is 13 amino acids long. Germline V gene data show CDR1 as SQVTM and CDR2 as ANQGSEA. V lost 4 bases, J lost 0 bases, and 8 bases lay in between. The chain's CDR3 is CSVGGRSTDTQYF. CDR3 bases: TGCAGCGTTGGAGGTAGGAGCACAGATACGCAGTATTTT.

The chain has TRBV4-2 and TRBJ1-5; no firm D call. Germline V CDR1 and CDR2: LGHNA, YNFKEQ. V was clipped by 1 base and J by 0 bases, with 4 bases between them. The CDR3 spans 14 residues. The CDR3 DNA is TGTGCCAGCAGCCAAGTGGATAGCAATCAGCCCCAGCATTTT. This codes for CASSQVDSNQPQHF.

This rearrangement joins TRBV10-3 to TRBJ1-1, with TRBD1 identical over 8 bases. The CDR3 runs to 13 residues. V lost 8 bases to trimming and J lost 4 bases; unmatched junction nucleotides: 6. Germline CDR1 and CDR2: ENHRY and SYGVKD. The chain's CDR3 is CAISDREGTEAFF. CDR3 DNA: TGTGCCATCTCGGACAGGGAGGGCACTGAAGCTTTCTTT.

The gene calls are TRBV5-1 and TRBJ2-7; D ambiguous. CDR1 is SGHRS and CDR2 is YFSETQ in the germline V gene. The ends were cut back, 3 bases at V and 5 bases at J, with 9 bases in the middle. The CDR3 covers 12 residues. In nucleotides, the CDR3 is TGCGCCAGCAGCTACGGCGGACACGAGCAGTACTTC. Amino acids: CASSYGGHEQYF.

The chain carries TRBV6-5 and TRBJ1-4; a possible D gene is TRBD1 (5 bases). The length of the CDR3 is 14 residues. The germline V and J ends were trimmed by 2 bases and 8 bases, with 12 bases remaining between them. The germline V gene encodes CDR1 MNHEY and CDR2 SVGAGI. The CDR3 DNA reads as TGTGCCAGCAGTTACGACAGTCTAGGGGAAAAACTGTTTTTT. Protein: CASSYDSLGEKLFF.

In this sample, this clone turned up a few times. One end of the junction varies from germline; a read error may be responsible. V and J are TRBV29-1 and TRBJ2-1, with D perhaps TRBD1 or TRBD2 (5 bases each). This CDR3 region has 13 residues. The V gene's germline CDR1 is SQVTM and CDR2 ANQGSEA. Written as DNA, the CDR3 is TGTAGCGCTGGGGCGGCCCACCTCAATGAGCAGTTCTTC. The encoded protein is CSAGAAHLNEQFF.

The V call is TRBV29-1, the J call TRBJ2-5; 10 bases map to TRBD2. Germline loops: CDR1 SQVTM, CDR2 ANQGSEA. V lost 4 bases to trimming and J lost 4 bases; unmatched junction nucleotides: 9. The CDR3 is 15 residues long. CDR3 amino acids: CSVVGSGGVLETQYF. In DNA, the CDR3 is TGCAGCGTTGTGGGCAGCGGGGGGGTATTAGAGACCCAGTACTTC.